The source of this T cell receptor (beta chain) is a study of cytomegalovirus exposure and HLA in healthy donors. Study-wide findings and caveats: Association with HLA alleles at 0.05 false discovery rate was found for some 18,000 TCR beta sequences in a later analysis.

Points on this clone: Its antigen is undetermined.

PCR was performed using 60 Vbeta and 13 Jbeta primers. Profiling relied on immunoSEQ multiplex PCR, and the TCRdb table lists in-frame clones only, not all of them. This table holds 100,000 to 150,000 clones, 75% found once. The junction had 8 bases not matched to a gene; V was cut back by 0 bases and J by 6 bases. The germline V gene has CDR1 LGHNA and CDR2 YNFKEQ. The CDR3 sequence is 16 residues long. This rearrangement joins TRBV4-2 to TRBJ1-1, with 9 bases aligning to TRBD1. The source of this sequence is a woman in her thirties or forties in good health and CMV-seropositive. The source material was PBMCs. The CDR3 DNA is TGTGCCAGCAGCCAAGATGCGGGACAGGGAAAGGCTGAAGCTTTCTTT. This codes for CASSQDAGQGKAEAFF.